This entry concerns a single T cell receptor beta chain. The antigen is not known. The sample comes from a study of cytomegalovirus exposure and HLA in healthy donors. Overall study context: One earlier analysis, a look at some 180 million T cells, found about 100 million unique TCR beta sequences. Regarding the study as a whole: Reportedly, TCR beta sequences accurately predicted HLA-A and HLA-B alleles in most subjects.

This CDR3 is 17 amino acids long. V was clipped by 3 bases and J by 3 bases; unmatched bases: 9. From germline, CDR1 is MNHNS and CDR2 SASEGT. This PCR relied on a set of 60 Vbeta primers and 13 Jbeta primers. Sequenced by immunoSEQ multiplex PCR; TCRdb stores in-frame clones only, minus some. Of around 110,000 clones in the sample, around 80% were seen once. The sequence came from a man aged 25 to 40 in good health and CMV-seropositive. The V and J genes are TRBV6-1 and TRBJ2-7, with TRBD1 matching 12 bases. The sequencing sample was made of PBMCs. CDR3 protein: CASSDLSGTGGFYEQYF. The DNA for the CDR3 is TGTGCCAGCAGTGATCTGAGCGGGACAGGGGGCTTCTACGAGCAGTACTTC.